Listed here is a single T cell receptor beta chain. Its antigen is still unknown. This sample is drawn from a study of T cell repertoires in cytomegalovirus infection. TCRdb analysed the reads with MiXCR anew, one entry per CDR3 protein. The sample lists fewer than 650,000 distinct CDR3 sequences, roughly 42% seen once, with about half in the top ten. Trimming took 6 bases from V and 3 from J; bases not matched to a gene: 10. Germline values: CDR1 WNHNN, CDR2 SYGVQD (reference sequence). This CDR3 is built from 16 residues. The source was cultured PBMCs, collected from culture after CMV antigen stimulation. The genes are TRBV10-1 and TRBJ2-1; 8 bases match TRBD2. The sequence was obtained from a human donor in good health (CMV status not recorded). Some clones in this sample may be carry-over from other donors' samples. The CDR3 protein is CASSGVLAEHYNEQFF. The CDR3, as DNA: TGCGCCAGCAGCGGCGTACTAGCGGAGCACTACAATGAGCAGTTCTTC.